This T cell receptor (beta chain) was sequenced in a study of blood T cells in healthy people across ages. Russia was home to the donors, healthy Caucasian individuals aged roughly 6 to 100. They isolated at least 6.5 million PBMCs from each sample. Germline values: CDR1 MNHNS, CDR2 SASEGT. There are 14 residues in the CDR3. J was trimmed by 8 bases and V by 3 bases; bases with no gene match: 5. Primers used in a second PCR of roughly 6 to 12 cycles were a sample-barcoded 5' primer and a J-beta primer mix. From the 5' RACE reads, TCRdb called clonotypes with MiXCR, one entry per CDR3 protein. The sample holds over a million distinct CDR3 sequences, 25% seen once. These same records also appear under a second study, on T cells of mothers and their children. That work contributes: Unrelated mother-child pairs always had slightly, but never significantly, lower normalized overlap than related pairs. Across the analysis, no persistent microchimeric T cell clones were detected.

The rearrangement uses TRBV6-1 and TRBJ2-1; 9 bases match TRBD2. The specimen was blood. This TCR derives from a girl aged 2-10 years in good health. The CDR3 loop reads CASSETSGGYEQFF. The CDR3 region has the DNA TGTGCCAGCAGTGAGACTAGCGGAGGATATGAGCAGTTCTTC.